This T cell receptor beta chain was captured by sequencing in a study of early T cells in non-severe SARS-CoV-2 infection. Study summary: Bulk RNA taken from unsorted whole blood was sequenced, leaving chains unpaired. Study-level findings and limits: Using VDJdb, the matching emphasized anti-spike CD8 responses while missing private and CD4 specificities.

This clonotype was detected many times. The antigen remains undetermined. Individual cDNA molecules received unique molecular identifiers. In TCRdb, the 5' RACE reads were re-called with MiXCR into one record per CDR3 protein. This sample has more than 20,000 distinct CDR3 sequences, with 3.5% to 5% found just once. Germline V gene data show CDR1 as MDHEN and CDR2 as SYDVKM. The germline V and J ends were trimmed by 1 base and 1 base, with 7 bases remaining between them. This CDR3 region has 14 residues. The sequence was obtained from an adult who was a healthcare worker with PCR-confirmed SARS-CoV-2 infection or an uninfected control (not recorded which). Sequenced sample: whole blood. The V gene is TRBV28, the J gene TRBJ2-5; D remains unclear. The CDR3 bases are TGTGCCAGCAGTTTATTAGACGGCCAAGAGACCCAGTACTTC. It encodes CASSLLDGQETQYF. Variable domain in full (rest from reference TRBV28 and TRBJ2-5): DVKVTQSSRYLVKRTGEKVFLECVQDMDHENMFWYRQDPGLGLRLIYFSYDVKMKEKGDIPEGYSVSREKKERFSLILESASTNQTSMYLCASSLLDGQETQYFGPGTRLLVL.